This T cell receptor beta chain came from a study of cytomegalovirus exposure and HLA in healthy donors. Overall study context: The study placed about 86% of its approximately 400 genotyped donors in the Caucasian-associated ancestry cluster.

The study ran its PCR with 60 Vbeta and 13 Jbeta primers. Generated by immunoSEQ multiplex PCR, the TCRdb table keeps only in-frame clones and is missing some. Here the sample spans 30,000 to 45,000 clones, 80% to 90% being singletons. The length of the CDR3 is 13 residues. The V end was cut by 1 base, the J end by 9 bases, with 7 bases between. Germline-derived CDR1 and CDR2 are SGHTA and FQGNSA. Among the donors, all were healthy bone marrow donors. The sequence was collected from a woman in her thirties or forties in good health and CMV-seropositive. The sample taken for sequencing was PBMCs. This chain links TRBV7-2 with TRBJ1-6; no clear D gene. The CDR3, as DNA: TGTGCCAGCAGCTTAGTAGGGAGTTCACCCCTCCACTTT. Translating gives CASSLVGSSPLHF. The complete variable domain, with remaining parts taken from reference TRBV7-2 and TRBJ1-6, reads GAGVSQSPSNKVTEKGKDVELRCDPISGHTALYWYRQSLGQGLEFLIYFQGNSAPDKSGLPSDRFSAERTGGSVSTLTIQRTQQEDSAVYLCASSLVGSSPLHFGNGTRLTVT.